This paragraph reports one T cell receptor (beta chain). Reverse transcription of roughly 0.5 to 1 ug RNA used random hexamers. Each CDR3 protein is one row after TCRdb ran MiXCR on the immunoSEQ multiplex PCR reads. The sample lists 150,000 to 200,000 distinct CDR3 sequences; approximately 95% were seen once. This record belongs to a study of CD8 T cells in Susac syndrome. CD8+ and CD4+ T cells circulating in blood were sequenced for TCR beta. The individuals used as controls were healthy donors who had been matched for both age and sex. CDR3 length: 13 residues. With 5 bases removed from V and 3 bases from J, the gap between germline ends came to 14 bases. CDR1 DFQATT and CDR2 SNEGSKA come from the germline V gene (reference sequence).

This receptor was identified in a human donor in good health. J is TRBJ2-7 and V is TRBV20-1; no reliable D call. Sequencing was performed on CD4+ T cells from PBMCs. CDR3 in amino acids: CSAEADILYEQYF. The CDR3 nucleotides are TGCAGTGCTGAAGCCGACATCCTCTACGAGCAGTACTTC.